The source of this T cell receptor (beta chain) is a study of T cell responses to AZD1222 COVID-19 vaccine. Regarding the study as a whole: Two AZD1222 administrations were followed by greater Spike-specific TCR breadth and depth.

The V and J ends lost 8 bases and 4 bases respectively, with 12 bases between them. The V gene's germline CDR1 is MNHEY and CDR2 SVGAGI. CDR3 size: 13 residues. Turning to this clone: Its matching antigen is unknown.

Assay used: immunoSEQ multiplex PCR; TCRdb lists only in-frame clones, some missing. The sample holds around 100,000 clones, approximately 93% seen once. This TCR was recovered from an adult in good health. This chain connects TRBV6-5 to TRBJ1-5, with D unresolved. The sample was peripheral blood, taken on day 0 of AZD1222 vaccination. The CDR3 DNA is TGTGCCAGCCGACCGACGGCGAATCAGCCCCAGCATTTT. Translation: CASRPTANQPQHF.